This TCR beta chain originates from a study of T-cell memory formation after mild COVID-19 (dated by TCRdb to about 2021). General notes on the study: Most TCR sequence clusters were specific to one of the two donors. In a couple of donors, T-cell clones that expanded and contracted after mild COVID-19 were followed by sequencing TCRalpha and TCRbeta repertoires longitudinally. The cohort was made up of two young adult volunteers, one female and one male, who were previously healthy. Overall study results and their limits: Contracting CD4+ clones were found mainly in CM and EM memory subsets, while CD8+ clones were enriched in EMRA. From day 15 to 85, contracting clones showed balanced CD4/CD8 phenotypes, whereas a second wave of clones that expanded from day 15 to 37 leaned towards CD4+. SARS-CoV-2 specificity of the second-wave clones peaking on day 37 was not confirmed. Only two mild cases were covered by the study, and larger cohorts that include severe cases with pre-infection samples were considered necessary. The detection of some responding clones in pre-infection memory suggests that pre-existing cross-reactive memory T cells joined the SARS-CoV-2 response.

Reading the germline V gene gives CDR1 SGHTA and CDR2 FQGTGA. The CDR3 contains 15 residues, cysteine and phenylalanine counted. Only the CDR3 DNA is retained, 45 bases long and in frame from the first base. Clipping removes 5 bases from V and 10 bases from J, with 8 as the unmatched junction base count. Note on this clonotype: No cognate antigen has been identified for it. There are no base qualities to consult, and no much larger clone falls within one base.

For sequencing, an Illumina NovaSeq 6000 was employed. Using 5'RACE with constant-segment primers, TCRalpha and TCRbeta cDNA libraries were constructed, with sample barcodes and unique molecular identifiers added in the process. RNA was extracted from every sample with Trizol reagent. Amplification of the libraries took two PCR steps, and the second step added a second sample barcode plus Illumina TruSeq adapters. Libraries were sequenced on an Illumina NovaSeq with 2 x 150 bp paired-end reads. The authors' analysis ran thus. Reads were demultiplexed and collapsed into UMI-guided consensus sequences with migec v1.2.7. With mixcr v2.1.11, UMI consensuses were aligned to TRA and TRB V and J templates and assembled into clonotypes. A clonotype was counted as expanded or contracted only when both edgeR and NoisET called the clonotype significant, with the noise models trained on biological replicates. edgeR calls used a false discovery rate-adjusted p below 0.01 and a log2 fold-change threshold of 1. PCA with hierarchical clustering of max-normalized trajectories of the 1000 most abundant clonotypes was used as exploratory dynamics analysis. Separately sequenced CD4+ and CD8+ repertoires were used to assign a CD4 or CD8 phenotype to each responding clone. TCRdb redid the processing of the public reads, applying fastp at Q25 and MiXCR, and retained in-frame beta chains. Duplicate CDR3 protein sequences are folded into a single record with the most common DNA and genes. In this record, the V and J calls reflect TCRdb's handling and not the investigators' own analysis. This sample is represented by around 300,000 distinct CDR3 sequences; just under 20% of them were singletons. Clones ranked in the top ten supply roughly 21% of the sample.

PBMCs were isolated by Ficoll-Paque density gradient centrifugation. The sequencing input was PBMCs or a T cell subset sorted from them (not recorded which). The TCR comes from a man aged 18-30 years who had mild COVID-19 (a few samples of this study predate the infection). The sample titles of this study are shuffled in the database, so cell type and time point are left out; the donor was told from shared clones. The receptor chain draws on TRBV7-3 and TRBJ2-2; 12 bases in between match TRBD2. The sequenced DNA is TGTGCCAGCAGCCCCAGGTCTAGCGGGGGGGAGGAGCTGTTTTTT. It codes for CASSPRSSGGEELFF.